In its sample, the clone carrying this TCR beta chain was seen a few times. Original data processing: How many nucleated cells were present was estimated from reference gene primer amplification. Method: immunoSEQ multiplex PCR; TCRdb's copy keeps in-frame clones and lacks some. V and J calls and clone size come straight from that table; D and trimming were deduced from the DNA. The table records about 190,000 clones, 65% to 85% of them present only once. Germline V lookup: CDR1 MDHEN, CDR2 SYDVKM. This CDR3 has 12 residues. Trimming left V 6 bases short and J 9 bases short, with 14 bases between. This entry is derived from a study of blood T cell repertoires in COVID-19. Background on the study: Sources were T cells, B-cell-depleted T cells, or PBMCs; the material itself was cDNA or gDNA.

Participants were aged roughly 18 to 89 years, lived in 20 to 30 US areas, and enrolled virtually. The V gene is TRBV28, the J gene TRBJ1-1; tentatively, D is TRBD1 (5 bases). Sequenced material: PBMCs or T cells enriched from blood (not recorded which). This TCR was sampled from a woman in her 30s who had recovered from COVID-19. The CDR3 loop is CASSPGGSQAFF. For the CDR3, the DNA is TGTGCCAGCAGCCCCGGGGGTTCGCAAGCTTTCTTT.